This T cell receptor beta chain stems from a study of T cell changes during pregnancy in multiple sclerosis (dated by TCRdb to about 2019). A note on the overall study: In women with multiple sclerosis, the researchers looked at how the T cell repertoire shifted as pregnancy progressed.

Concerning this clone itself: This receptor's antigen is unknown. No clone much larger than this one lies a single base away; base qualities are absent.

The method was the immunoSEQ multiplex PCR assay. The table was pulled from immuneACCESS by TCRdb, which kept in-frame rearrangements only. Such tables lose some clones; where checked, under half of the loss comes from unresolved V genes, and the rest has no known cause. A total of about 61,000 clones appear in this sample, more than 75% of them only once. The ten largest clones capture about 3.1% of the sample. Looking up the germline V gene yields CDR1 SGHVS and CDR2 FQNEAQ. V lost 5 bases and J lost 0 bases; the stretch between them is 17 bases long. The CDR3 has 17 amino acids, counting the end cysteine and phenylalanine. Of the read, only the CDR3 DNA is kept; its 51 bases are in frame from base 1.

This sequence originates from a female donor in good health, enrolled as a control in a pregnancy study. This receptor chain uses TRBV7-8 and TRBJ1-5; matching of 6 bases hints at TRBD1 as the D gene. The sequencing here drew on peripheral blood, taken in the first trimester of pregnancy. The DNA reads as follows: TGTGCCAGCAGCCTCCGGGACAAAGGACGTAGCAATCAGCCCCAGCATTTT. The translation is CASSLRDKGRSNQPQHF.